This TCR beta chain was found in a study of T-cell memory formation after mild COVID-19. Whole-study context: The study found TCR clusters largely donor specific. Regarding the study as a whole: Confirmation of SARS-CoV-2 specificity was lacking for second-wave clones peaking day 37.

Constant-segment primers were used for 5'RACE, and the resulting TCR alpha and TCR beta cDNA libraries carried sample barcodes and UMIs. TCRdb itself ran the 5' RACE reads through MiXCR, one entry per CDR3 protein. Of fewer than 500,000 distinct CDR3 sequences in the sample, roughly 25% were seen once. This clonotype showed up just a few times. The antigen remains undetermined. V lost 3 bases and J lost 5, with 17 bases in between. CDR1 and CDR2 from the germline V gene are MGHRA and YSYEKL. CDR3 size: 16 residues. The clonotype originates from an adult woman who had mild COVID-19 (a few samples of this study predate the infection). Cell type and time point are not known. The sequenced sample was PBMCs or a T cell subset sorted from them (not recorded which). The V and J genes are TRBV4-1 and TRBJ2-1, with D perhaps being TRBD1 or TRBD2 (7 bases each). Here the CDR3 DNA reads TGCGCCAGCAGCCACCCAGGGGGGGGGTTCCACAATGAGCAGTTCTTC. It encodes CASSHPGGGFHNEQFF.